The 23 T cell receptor beta chains reported below all come from one sample, sequenced in a study of T-cell reconstitution after alpha-beta-depleted transplantation in children. Researchers prepared the TCRbeta library using unique molecular identifiers, the study reports. One entry per CDR3 protein results from TCRdb running MiXCR on the PCR reads. The table records over 100,000 distinct CDR3 sequences, approximately 5.4% of them present only once. The sequencing used PBMCs, mostly from graft donor cells, collected 60 days after TCRalphabeta/CD19-depleted stem cell transplant. All receptors come from a female patient aged 2-15 years who had a stem cell transplant for Fanconi anemia, so the T cells may come from the graft donor.

This clonotype was observed at least ten times. The CDR3 sequence: CASSQESGSTDTQYF. Written as DNA, the CDR3 is TGTGCCAGCAGCCAAGAGAGCGGGAGCACAGATACGCAGTATTTT. The chain employs TRBV4-2 and TRBJ2-3; D might be TRBD2 (6 bases). Trimming stripped 0 bases from V and 0 bases from J, with 7 bases between. This CDR3 region has 15 residues. CDR1 and CDR2 from the germline V gene are LGHNA and YNFKEQ.

The table lists this clonotype with many counts. The rearrangement links TRBV5-1 to TRBJ2-1; 10 positions agree with TRBD2. CDR1 SGHRS and CDR2 YFSETQ come from the germline V gene. The ends lost 1 base at V and 9 bases at J; junction bases unmatched: 4. The CDR3 has 14 amino acids. The CDR3: CASSLSASGSEQFF. In DNA, the CDR3 is TGCGCCAGCAGCTTGTCAGCTAGCGGGAGTGAGCAGTTCTTC.

This clonotype was picked up many times. The chain has TRBV6-1 and TRBJ2-1; TRBD1 matches at 9 bases. V trimming: 6 bases; J trimming: 7 bases; junction bases outside the gene matches: 4. Looked up from germline, CDR1 is MNHNS and CDR2 is SASEGT. The CDR3 spans 13 residues. The CDR3 is CASRKQGANEQFF. The CDR3 nucleotides read TGTGCCAGCAGGAAACAGGGGGCAAATGAGCAGTTCTTC.

V is TRBV18 and J is TRBJ1-3; D remains ambiguous. This CDR3 has 19 amino acids. Germline CDR1 reads KGHSH; CDR2 reads LQKENI. V was pared by 3 bases and J by 0 bases, with 21 bases between. The CDR3 spells CASSPLVGASTNSGNTIYF. The CDR3 bases are TGTGCCAGCTCACCTTTGGTTGGAGCGTCAACTAACTCTGGAAACACCATATATTTT.

This clonotype came up a few times. The chain employs TRBV6-5 and TRBJ1-1; D perhaps matches TRBD1 (5 bases). V was trimmed by 4 bases and J by 10 bases, leaving 13 bases between them. The CDR3 is 12 residues long. The germline CDR1 and CDR2 sequences are MNHEY and SVGAGI. The CDR3 DNA reads TGTGCCAGCAGTTTGGGGGGAGGAAGAGCTTTCTTT. Translated, it gives CASSLGGGRAFF.

In this sample, this clonotype turned up a few times. The rearrangement uses TRBV7-8 and TRBJ1-1; D gene unclear. This CDR3 has 15 residues. Trimming left V 1 base short and J 0 bases short, with 9 bases between. From germline, CDR1 is SGHVS and CDR2 FQNEAQ. The CDR3 DNA follows: TGTGCCAGCAGCTTAGGTTGGGGTTTGAACACTGAAGCTTTCTTT. Its translation is CASSLGWGLNTEAFF.

The table lists this clonotype with a few counts. The J gene is TRBJ2-7, the V gene TRBV6-1; 9 positions agree with TRBD2. The CDR3 covers 16 residues. V was clipped by 8 bases and J by 2 bases; unmatched bases: 13. The germline V gene has CDR1 MNHNS and CDR2 SASEGT. In nucleotides, the CDR3 is TGTGCCAGCTTACCATACGCGGGGGGGGGCCCCTACGAGCAGTACTTC. Its translation: CASLPYAGGGPYEQYF.

The rearrangement joins TRBV7-3 to TRBJ2-1; D remains unclear. The germline CDR1 and CDR2 sequences are SGHTA and FQGTGA. V was clipped by 4 bases and J by 6 bases, with 10 bases between them. CDR3 length equals 13 residues. The CDR3 reads CASSSASINEQFF. As DNA, the CDR3 is TGTGCCAGCAGCTCCGCAAGTATCAATGAGCAGTTCTTC.

The V gene is TRBV11-1, the J gene TRBJ2-5, with 11 bases lining up with TRBD1. The ends lost 5 bases at V and 7 bases at J; junction bases unmatched: 9. The length of the CDR3 is 15 residues. CDR1 and CDR2 from the germline V gene are SGHAT and FQDESV (reference sequence). CDR3 in DNA: TGTGCCAGCAGCCGGACAGGGGGCATTTGGGTGACCCAGTACTTC. This gives the protein CASSRTGGIWVTQYF.

This clonotype was found a few times. This chain joins TRBV6-2 or TRBV6-3 and TRBJ1-6, with D unclear. Per the germline V gene, CDR1 is MNHEY and CDR2 is SVGEGT. There are 15 residues in the CDR3. V lost 6 bases and J lost 9, with 18 bases in between. Here the CDR3 reads CASSRTGRQASPLHF. CDR3 coding DNA: TGTGCCAGCAGCCGCACTGGCCGTCAGGCTTCACCCCTCCACTTT.

This clonotype was recorded at least ten times. V is TRBV20-1 and J is TRBJ2-3; 8 positions match TRBD1. In germline, CDR1 is DFQATT, CDR2 SNEGSKA (reference sequence). V dropped 6 bases and J dropped 2; count of bases not matched to a gene: 4. This CDR3 has 13 amino acids. The CDR3 nucleotides are TGCAGTGCAAGGACAGGGTCCACAGATACGCAGTATTTT. It is translated as CSARTGSTDTQYF.

This clonotype was seen at least ten times. The chain combines TRBV11-2 with TRBJ2-2, with a possible D match to TRBD2 (5 bases). CDR1 and CDR2 (germline): SGHAT, FQNNGV. V lost 5 bases, J lost 2 bases, and 12 bases lay in between. The length of the CDR3 is 15 residues. DNA for the CDR3: TGTGCCAGCAGCACCGGGATAACCAACACCGGGGAGCTGTTTTTT. Its translation: CASSTGITNTGELFF.

The chain joins TRBV29-1 to TRBJ2-6; 9 bases are shared with TRBD1. V lost 5 bases, J lost 0 bases, and 8 bases stayed unmatched. The germline V gene encodes CDR1 SQVTM and CDR2 ANQGSEA. The CDR3 sequence is 17 residues long. CDR3 in DNA: TGCAGCGTTCCCGACAGGGGGTTAGGCTCTGGGGCCAACGTCCTGACTTTC. This gives the protein CSVPDRGLGSGANVLTF. Complete variable domain (other parts from reference TRBV29-1 and TRBJ2-6): SAVISQKPSRDICQRGTSLTIQCQVDSQVTMMFWYRQQPGQSLTLIATANQGSEATYESGFVIDKFPISRPNLTFSTLTVSNMSPEDSSIYLCSVPDRGLGSGANVLTFGAGSRLTVL.

This clonotype was seen more than once but under ten times. The genes are TRBV20-1 and TRBJ2-1; D uncertain. The V end was cut by 4 bases, the J end by 0 bases, with 13 bases between. The CDR3 sequence is 15 residues long. The germline CDR1 and CDR2 sequences are DFQATT and SNEGSKA (reference sequence). CDR3: CSAILVSPSYNEQFF. CDR3 DNA sequence: TGCAGTGCTATTCTAGTTTCCCCCTCCTACAATGAGCAGTTCTTC.

This clonotype was found a few times. V usage is TRBV5-1 and J usage is TRBJ2-7; TRBD1 matches at 8 bases. V dropped 3 bases and J dropped 5; count of bases not matched to a gene: 7. In germline, CDR1 is SGHRS, CDR2 YFSETQ. This CDR3 comprises 14 residues. The CDR3 sequence is CASSWTGMDHEQYF. Written as DNA, the CDR3 is TGCGCCAGCAGCTGGACAGGGATGGACCACGAGCAGTACTTC.

This clonotype came up a few times. The chain is built from TRBV20-1 and TRBJ1-5; 7 bases are a match to TRBD1. The length of the CDR3 is 16 residues. The junction had 9 bases not matched to a gene; V was cut back by 4 bases and J by 0 bases. Germline loops: CDR1 DFQATT, CDR2 SNEGSKA (reference sequence). CDR3 coding DNA: TGCAGTGCTACCGGACAGGTCTCTTATAGCAATCAGCCCCAGCATTTT. Encoded protein: CSATGQVSYSNQPQHF.

This clonotype occurred a few times. V gene TRBV12-3 or TRBV12-4 combines with J gene TRBJ1-5; D not resolved. This CDR3 is 12 amino acids long. The V end lost 7 bases, the J end lost 9 bases, and 13 bases lay between the germline ends. Written as DNA, the CDR3 is TGTGCCAGCAAGCCCCCAACTGGGCCCCAGCATTTT. It yields the protein CASKPPTGPQHF.

The rearrangement uses TRBV20-1 and TRBJ2-5; 12 bases are a match to TRBD2. Germline V gene lookup returns CDR1 DFQATT and CDR2 SNEGSKA (reference sequence). The CDR3 spans 15 residues. V trimming: 5 bases; J trimming: 2 bases; junction bases outside the gene matches: 6. CDR3 bases: TGCAGTGCTGGCCGGACTAGCGGGACTCAAGAGACCCAGTACTTC. This encodes CSAGRTSGTQETQYF.

This clonotype was seen repeatedly, ten times or more. The chain joins TRBV5-1 to TRBJ1-5; 10 bases match TRBD1. Per the germline V gene, CDR1 is SGHRS and CDR2 is YFSETQ. V lost 4 bases and J lost 2; bases outside the gene matches: 3. The CDR3 length is 15 residues. The CDR3 reads CASSPGTGGNQPQHF. The CDR3 DNA follows: TGCGCCAGCAGCCCCGGGACAGGGGGCAATCAGCCCCAGCATTTT.

This clonotype was detected a few times. The genes are TRBV12-3 or TRBV12-4 and TRBJ2-5; TRBD2 agrees at 10 bases. After removal of 5 bases from V and 7 bases from J, the junction contained 13 bases not matched to a gene. The CDR3 runs 16 residues. The CDR3 here is CASSPPGAGGPGTQYF. In nucleotides, the CDR3 is TGTGCCAGCAGTCCACCAGGAGCGGGGGGGCCGGGGACCCAGTACTTC.

The rearrangement links TRBV2 to TRBJ1-5; 9 bases match TRBD1. Germline-derived CDR1 and CDR2 are SNHLY and FYNNEI. The CDR3 contains 14 residues. Unmatched junction bases numbered 4, after V lost 6 bases and J lost 4 bases. CDR3: CASRRTGENQPQHF. CDR3 bases: TGTGCCAGCAGGAGGACAGGGGAGAATCAGCCCCAGCATTTT.

This clonotype was recorded a few times. This sequence joins TRBV20-1 and TRBJ2-1; D remains unclear. The germline V and J ends were trimmed by 5 bases and 3 bases, with 14 bases remaining between them. The CDR3 has 14 residues. Germline CDR1 and CDR2: DFQATT and SNEGSKA (reference sequence). The CDR3 sequence: CSAPEFGDYNEQFF. As DNA, the CDR3 is TGCAGTGCTCCTGAGTTTGGCGACTACAATGAGCAGTTCTTC.

This clonotype was counted only a few times. The V call is TRBV5-1, the J call TRBJ2-3; D is possibly TRBD1 (5 bases). The germline V and J ends were trimmed by 1 base and 0 bases, with 12 bases remaining between them. Germline loops: CDR1 SGHRS, CDR2 YFSETQ. This CDR3 spans 16 amino acids. The CDR3 spells CASSLSWGLSTDTQYF. The CDR3 bases are TGCGCCAGCAGCTTGAGCTGGGGCCTTAGCACAGATACGCAGTATTTT. Looking up the rest from reference TRBV5-1 and TRBJ2-3 gives the full variable domain: KAGVTQTPRYLIKTRGQQVTLSCSPISGHRSVSWYQQTPGQGLQFLFEYFSETQRNKGNFPGRFSGRQFSNSRSEMNVSTLELGDSALYLCASSLSWGLSTDTQYFGPGTRLTVL.